The 6 T cell receptor beta chains given below trace back to one sample, sequenced in a study of CD8 T cells in ankylosing spondylitis. Broader study findings: Seemingly distinctive of ankylosing spondylitis blood was a TCR beta motif formed by eight highly homologous variants.

TCRdb re-called the 5' RACE reads through MiXCR, storing one row per CDR3 protein. The data hold 300,000 to 400,000 distinct CDR3 sequences, with 20% to 25% observed a single time. No antigens are known for them. The specimen sequenced was blood, either unsorted or a sorted T cell fraction (not recorded which). These receptors were taken from a male donor with ankylosing spondylitis.

This clonotype was recorded a few times. This chain connects TRBV10-2 to TRBJ1-6; 7 nucleotides align to TRBD1. Trimming at V came to 6 bases and at J to 4 bases, leaving 15 bases not matched to a gene. The germline V gene encodes CDR1 WSHSY and CDR2 SAAADI. The CDR3 totals 18 residues. The CDR3 DNA reads as TGCGCCAGCAGGGGACCGGGACAGCAACCCCTTTATAATTCACCCCTCCACTTT. Translated: CASRGPGQQPLYNSPLHF.

The V call is TRBV29-1, the J call TRBJ2-7; 9 bases agree with TRBD1. The length of the CDR3 is 14 residues. Unmatched junction bases numbered 8, after V lost 4 bases and J lost 4 bases. CDR1 SQVTM and CDR2 ANQGSEA come from the germline V gene. CDR3 bases: TGCAGCGTTGCCCGGAGGACAGGGGTTTACGAGCAGTACTTC. Translated, it gives CSVARRTGVYEQYF.

At least ten counts were recorded for this clonotype. The chain links TRBV12-3 or TRBV12-4 to TRBJ2-3; D is ambiguous. Between the trimmed V and J ends, which lost 7 bases and 0 bases, there was a span of 14 bases. There are 15 residues in the CDR3. The CDR3 region is CASITGVASTDTQYF. In DNA, the CDR3 is TGTGCCAGCATCACGGGCGTTGCTAGCACAGATACGCAGTATTTT.

This clonotype was seen a few times. The chain is built from TRBV12-3 or TRBV12-4 and TRBJ2-1; the D is unclear. The germline V and J ends were trimmed by 6 bases and 6 bases, with 21 bases remaining between them. This CDR3 spans 16 amino acids. CDR3 amino acids: CASSLSFARSGNEQFF. Here the CDR3 DNA reads TGTGCCAGCAGCCTGTCATTCGCCAGGTCAGGCAATGAGCAGTTCTTC.

The chain uses TRBV12-3 or TRBV12-4 and TRBJ1-5; 7 bases fit TRBD1. This CDR3 contains 14 residues. The J segment lost 5 bases and the V segment lost 7 bases, leaving 8 bases of the junction unmatched. Here the CDR3 reads CASTATGEYQPQHF. For the CDR3, the DNA is TGTGCCAGCACCGCTACAGGGGAGTATCAGCCCCAGCATTTT.

The CDR3 bases are TGTGCCAGCAGCTTTGACGACACCGGGGAGCTGTTTTTT. Protein sequence: CASSFDDTGELFF. This chain links TRBV5-5 with TRBJ2-2; unclear D gene. The length of the CDR3 is 13 residues. Germline V CDR1 and CDR2: SGHKS, YYEKEE (reference sequence). Trimming removed 2 bases from V and 3 bases from J, with 5 bases in between.